This T cell receptor beta chain was identified during a study of blood T cell repertoires in COVID-19. Here immunoSEQ multiplex PCR was the method, and the copy in TCRdb shows in-frame clones only, minus some. The sample has roughly 220,000 clones, 80% to 90% seen once; the top ten hold 3.5% to 4%. The germline CDR1 and CDR2 sequences are LNHDA and SQIVND (reference sequence). CDR3 size: 13 residues. V dropped 5 bases and J dropped 4; count of bases not matched to a gene: 4. This clone occurred once. The source is a woman aged 40 to 50 with acute COVID-19. Sequenced: PBMCs or T cells enriched from blood (not recorded which). The genes are TRBV19 and TRBJ1-1; the match to TRBD1 covers 7 bases. CDR3 nucleotide sequence: TGTGCCAGTAGTCCGACAGGGAGCACTGAAGCTTTCTTT. Translation: CASSPTGSTEAFF.